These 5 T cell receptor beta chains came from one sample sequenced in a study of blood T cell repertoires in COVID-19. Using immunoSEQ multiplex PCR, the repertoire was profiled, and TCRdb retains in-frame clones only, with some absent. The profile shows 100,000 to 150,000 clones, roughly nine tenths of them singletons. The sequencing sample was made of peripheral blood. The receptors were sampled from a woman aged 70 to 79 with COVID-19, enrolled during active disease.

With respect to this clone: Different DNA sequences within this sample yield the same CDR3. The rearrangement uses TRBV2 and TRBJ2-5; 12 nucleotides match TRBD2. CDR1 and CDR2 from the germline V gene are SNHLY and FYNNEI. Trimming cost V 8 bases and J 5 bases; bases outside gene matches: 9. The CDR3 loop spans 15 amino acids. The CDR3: CASSPSGGAQETQYF. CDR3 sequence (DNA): TGTGCCAGCTCTCCTAGCGGGGGGGCCCAGGAGACCCAGTACTTC.

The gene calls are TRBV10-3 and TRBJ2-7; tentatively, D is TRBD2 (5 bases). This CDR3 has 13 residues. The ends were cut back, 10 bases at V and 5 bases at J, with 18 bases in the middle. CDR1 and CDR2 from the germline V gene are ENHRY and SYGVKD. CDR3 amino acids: CATNGIPDHEQYF. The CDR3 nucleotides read TGTGCCACCAACGGGATCCCGGACCACGAGCAGTACTTC.

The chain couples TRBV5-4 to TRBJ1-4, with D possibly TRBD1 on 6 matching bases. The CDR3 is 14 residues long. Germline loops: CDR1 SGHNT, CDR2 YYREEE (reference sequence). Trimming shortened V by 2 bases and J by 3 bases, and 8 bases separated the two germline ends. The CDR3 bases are TGTGCCAGCAGCTTCGCAGGGGCTAATGAAAAACTGTTTTTT. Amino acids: CASSFAGANEKLFF.

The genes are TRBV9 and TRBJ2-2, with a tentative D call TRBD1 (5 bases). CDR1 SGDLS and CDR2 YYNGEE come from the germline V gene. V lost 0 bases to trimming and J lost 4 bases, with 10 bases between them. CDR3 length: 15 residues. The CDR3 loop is CASSVAGHPTGELFF. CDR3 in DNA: TGTGCCAGCAGCGTAGCCGGACACCCCACCGGGGAGCTGTTTTTT.

The CDR3 DNA sequence: TGTGCCAGCAGCTTAGGCCCGGGGGGCTCTGGAAACACCATATATTTT. Amino acids: CASSLGPGGSGNTIYF. The chain recombines TRBV13 with TRBJ1-3; tentatively, D is TRBD1 (5 bases). CDR3 size: 16 residues. V lost 0 bases to trimming and J lost 0 bases, with 9 bases between them. Germline values: CDR1 PRHDT, CDR2 FYEKMQ (reference sequence).